Described below is a single T cell receptor beta chain sequence and its context. These data come from a study of T cell changes during pregnancy in multiple sclerosis. Sequenced by immunoSEQ multiplex PCR; TCRdb stores in-frame clones only, minus some. Seen here are tens of thousands of clones, roughly 91% observed once, and the top ten hold roughly 1.3%. The CDR3 length is 14 residues. The germline V and J ends were trimmed by 3 bases and 4 bases, with 10 bases remaining between them. Germline CDR1 and CDR2: SGHRS and YFSETQ. The chain joins TRBV5-1 to TRBJ2-2, with D tentatively TRBD1 (5 bases). Sequenced here: peripheral blood, sampled in the third trimester of pregnancy. The sequence came from a female donor with multiple sclerosis, enrolled in a pregnancy study. CDR3 DNA: TGCGCCAGCAGCTGGACAACTGGCACCGGGGAGCTGTTTTTT. It translates to CASSWTTGTGELFF.